The 29 T cell receptor beta chains listed next were all sequenced from one sample in a study of response to subunit inactivated influenza vaccine. TCRdb reanalysed the RT-PCR reads using MiXCR and keeps one entry per CDR3 protein. The top ten clones hold 11% of a sample with 530,000 or so distinct CDR3 sequences, around 15% of them seen once. The sequenced sample was PBMCs from blood, obtained approximately 13 days after vaccination. The receptors stem from a man in his forties or fifties who received an inactivated influenza vaccine.

V and J are TRBV5-1 and TRBJ1-4; 9 positions agree with TRBD1. The CDR3 sequence is 14 residues long. Trimming took 3 bases from V and 8 from J; bases not matched to a gene: 5. Germline V gene data show CDR1 as SGHRS and CDR2 as YFSETQ. In DNA form, the CDR3 reads TGCGCCAGCAGCTGGGACAGGGAGACCGAAAAACTGTTTTTT. Encoded protein: CASSWDRETEKLFF.

This clonotype was observed many times. V usage is TRBV20-1 and J usage is TRBJ1-1; D gene uncertain. The CDR3 totals 12 residues. Germline V gene lookup returns CDR1 DFQATT and CDR2 SNEGSKA (reference sequence). Here the CDR3 reads CRVAGPNTEAFF. CDR3 coding DNA: TGCAGGGTTGCGGGCCCAAACACTGAAGCTTTCTTT.

The chain is built from TRBV6-5 and TRBJ2-4, with 8 bases that match TRBD1. CDR1 and CDR2 from the germline V gene are MNHEY and SVGAGI. The junction had 3 bases not matched to a gene; V was cut back by 5 bases and J by 0 bases. The CDR3 has 15 residues. CDR3 in DNA: TGTGCCAGCAGTACTGACAGGGGAGCCAAAAACATTCAGTACTTC. This translates into CASSTDRGAKNIQYF.

This clonotype was seen only a few times. The chain carries TRBV6-2 or TRBV6-3 and TRBJ1-1, with a tentative D call TRBD1 (5 bases). This CDR3 region has 13 residues. Germline-derived CDR1 and CDR2 are MNHEY and SVGEGT. V lost 8 bases and J lost 0, with 10 bases in between. CDR3 protein: CASRTSMNTEAFF. The CDR3 coding sequence is TGTGCCAGCCGGACATCGATGAACACTGAAGCTTTCTTT.

This rearrangement joins TRBV28 to TRBJ1-4; the D gene is possibly TRBD1 (6 bases). This CDR3 has 15 amino acids. The V end was cut by 6 bases, the J end by 3 bases, with 14 bases between. Germline V lookup: CDR1 MDHEN, CDR2 SYDVKM. The CDR3, as DNA: TGTGCCAGCAGCTATACAGGGAAAGCTAATGAAAAACTGTTTTTT. As protein: CASSYTGKANEKLFF. Filled out from reference TRBV28 and TRBJ1-4, the complete variable domain reads DVKVTQSSRYLVKRTGEKVFLECVQDMDHENMFWYRQDPGLGLRLIYFSYDVKMKEKGDIPEGYSVSREKKERFSLILESASTNQTSMYLCASSYTGKANEKLFFGSGTQLSVL.

Only a few counts were recorded for this clonotype. V is TRBV6-2 or TRBV6-3 and J is TRBJ1-5, with D maybe TRBD1 (5 bases). The CDR3 runs to 17 residues. Trimming took off 5 bases at V and 0 bases at J, with 17 bases between the two ends. From germline, CDR1 is MNHEY and CDR2 SVGEGT. Here the CDR3 reads CASSVRDVWDSNQPQHF. The CDR3 DNA reads TGTGCCAGCAGTGTCAGGGACGTTTGGGATAGCAATCAGCCCCAGCATTTT.

A few counts support this clonotype. The rearrangement joins TRBV6-6 to TRBJ1-5; D is undetermined. V was shortened by 6 bases and J by 5 bases, with 8 bases between the two germline ends. CDR1 and CDR2 from the germline V gene are MNHNY and SVGAGI (reference sequence). This CDR3 contains 12 residues. The CDR3 spells CASSATDQPQHF. CDR3 nucleotides: TGTGCCAGCAGCGCAACTGATCAGCCCCAGCATTTT.

This clonotype was seen more than once but under ten times. The CDR3 sequence is CASSPLGTSGRAVSYEQYF. In nucleotides, the CDR3 is TGTGCCAGCAGCCCGCTCGGGACTAGCGGGAGGGCCGTCTCCTACGAGCAGTACTTC. The chain uses TRBV11-2 and TRBJ2-7, with 16 nucleotides matching TRBD2. Germline trimming cut 5 bases from V and 0 bases from J; bases unmatched to any gene: 10. CDR1 SGHAT and CDR2 FQNNGV come from the germline V gene. CDR3 length: 19 amino acids.

This chain uses TRBV7-9 with TRBJ2-5; tentative D call: TRBD1 (6 bases). Trimming shortened V by 3 bases and J by 4 bases, and 15 bases separated the two germline ends. Germline V lookup: CDR1 SEHNR, CDR2 FQNEAQ (reference sequence). There are 15 residues in the CDR3. The CDR3 reads CASSFFSRGPETQYF. Here the CDR3 DNA reads TGTGCCAGCAGCTTCTTCAGCAGGGGACCAGAGACCCAGTACTTC.

There are a few counts of this clonotype. This chain uses TRBV7-2 with TRBJ2-2, with 14 nucleotides matching TRBD2. J was trimmed by 6 bases and V by 5 bases; bases with no gene match: 8. The CDR3 is 17 amino acids. In germline, CDR1 is SGHTA, CDR2 FQGNSA. The CDR3 region is CASSPHRLAGGPGELFF. The CDR3 coding sequence is TGTGCCAGCAGCCCCCATCGACTAGCGGGGGGGCCCGGGGAGCTGTTTTTT.

The gene calls are TRBV12-3 or TRBV12-4 and TRBJ1-1, with D possibly matching TRBD1 (6 bases). With 5 bases removed from V and 9 bases from J, the gap between germline ends came to 13 bases. There are 12 residues in the CDR3. The CDR3 region is CASSLPTGKAFF. CDR3 DNA sequence: TGTGCCAGCAGTCTCCCGACAGGTAAAGCTTTCTTT.

At least ten counts were recorded for this clonotype. The chain uses TRBV4-2 and TRBJ1-1; D call uncertain. The CDR3 covers 15 residues. V lost 2 bases and J 4 bases, leaving 14 bases between the germline ends. Germline V gene sequence: CDR1 LGHNA, CDR2 YNFKEQ. The CDR3 nucleotides read TGTGCCAGCAGCCAAATTGGAAGGTCAGGCACTGAAGCTTTCTTT. This encodes CASSQIGRSGTEAFF.

This clonotype was seen a few times. The V and J genes are TRBV12-3 or TRBV12-4 and TRBJ2-1; TRBD1 matches at 8 bases. CDR3 length equals 14 residues. Trimming cost V 5 bases and J 5 bases; bases outside gene matches: 5. The chain's CDR3 is CASSTRTGNNEQFF. The CDR3 nucleotides are TGTGCCAGCAGTACACGGACAGGGAACAATGAGCAGTTCTTC.

The chain recombines TRBV1 with TRBJ1-1; TRBD1 was called by the table and not checked on the DNA. TRBV1 is annotated as a pseudogene. This CDR3 comprises 17 residues. The CDR3: CTSSHPGAPNPNTEAFF. The CDR3 DNA follows: TGCACCAGCAGCCACCCGGGAGCCCCAAATCCGAACACTGAAGCTTTCTTT.

This clonotype showed up just a few times. The genes are TRBV20-1 and TRBJ1-1; D not resolved. This CDR3 has 13 amino acids. Germline V gene sequence: CDR1 DFQATT, CDR2 SNEGSKA (reference sequence). V lost 6 bases to trimming and J lost 3 bases, with 14 bases between them. CDR3 sequence: CSAPPGEYTEAFF. The CDR3 nucleotides are TGCAGTGCGCCGCCCGGGGAGTACACTGAAGCTTTCTTT.

The rearrangement links TRBV10-3 to TRBJ2-1; D gene unclear. The V end lost 4 bases, the J end lost 9 bases, and 10 bases lay between the germline ends. CDR1 ENHRY and CDR2 SYGVKD come from the germline V gene. The CDR3 has 12 amino acids. CDR3 in amino acids: CAISAGPGEQFF. CDR3 DNA sequence: TGTGCCATCAGTGCCGGTCCCGGTGAGCAGTTCTTC.

This chain links TRBV27 with TRBJ1-5; D not resolved. The CDR3 totals 14 residues. Deletions cut 5 bases from V and 2 bases from J, with 10 bases between. CDR1 and CDR2 from the germline V gene are MNHEY and SMNVEV (reference sequence). CDR3 region: CASSQVVGNQPQHF. The CDR3 bases are TGTGCCAGCAGTCAGGTGGTGGGCAATCAGCCCCAGCATTTT.

This clonotype was detected a few times. The rearrangement uses TRBV2 and TRBJ2-5; no definite D call. Trimming stripped 5 bases from V and 1 base from J, with 11 bases between. The CDR3 totals 14 residues. Per the germline V gene, CDR1 is SNHLY and CDR2 is FYNNEI. CDR3 nucleotides: TGTGCCAGCAGTCGGCAGCGAATCCAAGAGACCCAGTACTTC. Its protein is CASSRQRIQETQYF.

This clonotype has more than one count but fewer than ten. The V and J genes are TRBV2 and TRBJ1-1; weak D call: TRBD1 (6 bases). CDR3 length: 12 amino acids. The V gene's germline CDR1 is SNHLY and CDR2 FYNNEI. The germline V and J ends were trimmed by 7 bases and 6 bases, with 12 bases remaining between them. The CDR3 nucleotides read TGTGCCAGCAAGACGACAGGTTCTGAAGCTTTCTTT. It codes for CASKTTGSEAFF. Full variable domain (missing parts from reference TRBV2 and TRBJ1-1): EPEVTQTPSHQVTQMGQEVILRCVPISNHLYFYWYRQILGQKVEFLVSFYNNEISEKSEIFDDQFSVERPDGSNFTLKIRSTKLEDSAMYFCASKTTGSEAFFGQGTRLTVV.

The chain has TRBV7-6 and TRBJ2-3; weak D call: TRBD2 (6 bases). This CDR3 contains 15 residues. CDR1 and CDR2 (germline): SGHVS, FNYEAQ. Trimming cost V 1 base and J 4 bases, with 12 bases left between them. The CDR3 DNA is TGTGCCAGCAGCTTAGTAGGCGGGGCGGCAGATACGCAGTATTTT. Protein sequence: CASSLVGGAADTQYF.

In nucleotides, the CDR3 is TGCGCCAGCAGCTTGAATAGAGGGGATACGCAGTATTTT. Protein product: CASSLNRGDTQYF. The chain is built from TRBV5-1 and TRBJ2-3; D is perhaps TRBD2 (5 bases). The CDR3 contains 13 residues. V was shortened by 1 base and J by 6 bases, with 9 bases between the two germline ends. Germline CDR1 reads SGHRS; CDR2 reads YFSETQ.

This chain joins TRBV27 and TRBJ2-2; unclear D gene. V was shortened by 2 bases and J by 7 bases, with 11 bases between the two germline ends. The CDR3 runs to 14 residues. CDR1 and CDR2 (germline): MNHEY, SMNVEV (reference sequence). CDR3 region: CASSLSVSGGELFF. Written as DNA, the CDR3 is TGTGCCAGCAGTTTAAGCGTCTCTGGCGGGGAGCTGTTTTTT.

This clonotype was recorded a few times. This chain uses TRBV7-9 with TRBJ1-1; no clear D gene. V lost 4 bases, J lost 0 bases, and 9 bases lay in between. CDR1 and CDR2 (germline): SEHNR, FQNEAQ (reference sequence). CDR3 length: 14 residues. CDR3 sequence (DNA): TGTGCCAGCAGCTCGAAGTCCATGAACACTGAAGCTTTCTTT. It is translated as CASSSKSMNTEAFF.

This clonotype was seen more than once but under ten times. V gene TRBV7-9 combines with J gene TRBJ2-5; no definite D call. The CDR3 spans 15 residues. Germline V gives CDR1 SEHNR, CDR2 FQNEAQ (reference sequence). V lost 3 bases to trimming and J lost 0 bases, with 11 bases between them. CDR3 protein: CASSFAYSDQETQYF. The CDR3 nucleotides read TGTGCCAGCAGCTTTGCCTACTCCGACCAAGAGACCCAGTACTTC. Filled out from reference TRBV7-9 and TRBJ2-5, the complete variable domain reads DTGVSQNPRHKITKRGQNVTFRCDPISEHNRLYWYRQTLGQGPEFLTYFQNEAQLEKSRLLSDRFSAERPKGSFSTLEIQRTEQGDSAMYLCASSFAYSDQETQYFGPGTRLLVL.

In DNA form, the CDR3 reads TGTGCCAGCAAACGGGGTGGGAACGAGCAGTACTTC. Protein product: CASKRGGNEQYF. J is TRBJ2-7 and V is TRBV27, with D possibly being TRBD2 (5 bases). This CDR3 is built from 12 residues. With 7 bases removed from V and 5 bases from J, the gap between germline ends came to 12 bases. Per the germline V gene, CDR1 is MNHEY and CDR2 is SMNVEV (reference sequence).

This sequence joins TRBV7-2 and TRBJ2-3, with D tentatively TRBD1 or TRBD2 (5 bases each). The CDR3 loop spans 16 amino acids. Trimming cost V 2 bases and J 4 bases, with 16 bases left between them. CDR1 SGHTA and CDR2 FQGNSA come from the germline V gene. The CDR3 sequence is CASSLPGTPGADTQYF. CDR3 DNA: TGTGCCAGCAGCTTACCCGGGACCCCTGGGGCAGATACGCAGTATTTT.

The chain couples TRBV20-1 to TRBJ2-3; 8 bases are shared with TRBD2. This CDR3 has 16 residues. Looked up from germline, CDR1 is DFQATT and CDR2 is SNEGSKA (reference sequence). The CDR3 DNA is TGCTGCGCTAGAGGAGGGAGCGGGGGAACCACAGATACGCAGTATTTT. This encodes CCARGGSGGTTDTQYF.

This clonotype was seen more than once but under ten times. The rearrangement joins TRBV9 to TRBJ2-3; D is perhaps TRBD2 (5 bases). In germline, CDR1 is SGDLS, CDR2 YYNGEE. The V end lost 4 bases, the J end lost 6 bases, and 15 bases lay between the germline ends. The CDR3 runs to 14 residues. The CDR3 coding sequence is TGTGCCAGCAGCCAGACTCCTGGGGAGGATACGCAGTATTTT. As protein: CASSQTPGEDTQYF.

V usage is TRBV5-5 and J usage is TRBJ2-5, with 10 positions matching TRBD2. This CDR3 has 17 amino acids. Germline V gene sequence: CDR1 SGHKS, CDR2 YYEKEE (reference sequence). J gave up 3 bases and V 2 bases, and 10 bases lay outside the gene matches. This CDR3 is CASSFRAGGPSEETQYF. The CDR3 coding sequence is TGTGCCAGCAGCTTTCGAGCGGGGGGGCCCTCGGAAGAGACCCAGTACTTC.